A selection of T cell receptor beta chains follows, all from one sample in a study of cytomegalovirus exposure and HLA in healthy donors. Data came from immunoSEQ multiplex PCR; TCRdb stores just in-frame clones and leaves some out. The repertoire holds approximately 220,000 clones, 75% to 90% seen once, with 0.71% in the top ten. Sequenced sample: PBMCs. Source of these receptors: a boy aged 2 to 9 in good health and CMV-seronegative. Each CDR3 is given with its conserved first and last residue. A D gene is named only where the DNA matches it firmly. Only part of the rows carry a size: once, few, many, or a class if the clone is expanded.

size	length	J	D	V	DNA	CDR3
-	14	TRBJ2-5	TRBD2	TRBV28	TGTGCCAGCAGCCTACTAGCGGTACAAGAGACCCAGTACTTC	CASSLLAVQETQYF
-	14	TRBJ1-1	TRBD1	TRBV5-1	TGCGCCAGCAGCTCGACAGGGAGGCACGCTGAAGCTTTCTTT	CASSSTGRHAEAFF
-	11	TRBJ2-7	-	TRBV11-2	TGTGCCAGCAGCTTAGGGAGGGAGCAGTACTTC	CASSLGREQYF
few	13	TRBJ2-7	-	TRBV5-4	TGTGCCAGCAGCACTGCTCTTCAAAGCGAGCAGTACTTC	CASSTALQSEQYF
-	15	TRBJ2-1	-	TRBV5-1	TGCGCCAGCAGCTTGGGTAGCGGCGGGTACAATGAGCAGTTCTTC	CASSLGSGGYNEQFF
-	16	TRBJ2-3	TRBD2	TRBV19	TGTGCCAGTAGCAAATGGGTAGCGGGGGGCACAGATACGCAGTATTTT	CASSKWVAGGTDTQYF
-	13	TRBJ2-7	-	TRBV11-1	TGTGCCAGCAGCTTAGACAGTTCCTACGAGCAGTACTTC	CASSLDSSYEQYF
-	13	TRBJ1-2	-	TRBV9	TGTGCCAGCAGCGTAGACGTCCAGGATGGCTACACCTTC	CASSVDVQDGYTF
-	16	TRBJ1-1	-	TRBV6-1	TGTGCCAGCAGTGAAGCCGGGGCGGGGTTGAACACTGAAGCTTTCTTT	CASSEAGAGLNTEAFF
once	19	TRBJ2-4	TRBD2	TRBV5-6	TGTGCCAGCAGGGAATCCGGGACTAGCGGCCAGCTACCCAAAAACATTCAGTACTTC	CASRESGTSGQLPKNIQYF
-	14	TRBJ2-5	-	TRBV6-1	TGTGCCAGCTTGACAGGTGGCATGAGAGAGACCCAGTACTTC	CASLTGGMRETQYF
-	15	TRBJ2-1	TRBD1	TRBV11-2	TGTGCCAGCAGCTTCGGTCGGGGGACAGGGGATGAGCAGTTCTTC	CASSFGRGTGDEQFF
-	16	TRBJ2-1	TRBD2	TRBV11-2	TGTGCCAGCAGCCCACGACTAGCGGGGGCCTACAATGAGCAGTTCTTC	CASSPRLAGAYNEQFF
once	20	TRBJ2-7	-	TRBV7-2	TGTGCCAGCAGCTTAGCGCTAATTACGGGTCAGAGCGCCACCTCCTACGAGCAGTACTTC	CASSLALITGQSATSYEQYF
-	13	TRBJ2-1	TRBD1	TRBV5-1	TGCGCCAGCGCAGGGGGAGCCTACAATGAGCAGTTCTTC	CASAGGAYNEQFF
-	16	TRBJ2-3	TRBD2	TRBV6-4	TGTGCCAGCAGTGACTCGCAAGCGGGGGGGCCAGATACGCAGTATTTT	CASSDSQAGGPDTQYF
-	16	TRBJ2-3	TRBD1	TRBV7-2	TGTGCCAGCAGCCCGGGACAGGGTGCCTACACAGATACGCAGTATTTT	CASSPGQGAYTDTQYF
-	15	TRBJ2-3	TRBD1	TRBV6-4	TGTGCCAGCAGTGATTTAGGACAGGGGGCAGATACGCAGTATTTT	CASSDLGQGADTQYF
-	12	TRBJ2-2	-	TRBV5-4	TGTGCCAGCAGCCTAAGTCCCGGGGAGCTGTTTTTT	CASSLSPGELFF